Below, 8 T cell receptor beta chains from the same sample are listed, as sequenced in a study of brain T cells in children with intractable seizures. The data were produced by immunoSEQ multiplex PCR, yet TCRdb's version contains in-frame clones alone and is incomplete. The profile shows 65,000 to 85,000 clones, about 93% of them singletons. This specimen was peripheral blood, taken at surgery. These receptors all come from a boy under two years old with tuberous sclerosis and intractable seizures.

The rearrangement links TRBV6-5 to TRBJ2-3; no clear D. Germline assignment: CDR1 MNHEY and CDR2 SVGAGI. The V end lost 4 bases, the J end lost 2 bases, and 13 bases lay between the germline ends. This CDR3 spans 15 amino acids. CDR3 protein: CASSSERRFTDTQYF. DNA of the CDR3: TGTGCCAGCAGTTCCGAGCGACGATTCACAGATACGCAGTATTTT.

The chain couples TRBV6-5 to TRBJ1-1, with 7 bases identical to TRBD1. Germline V gene sequence: CDR1 MNHEY, CDR2 SVGAGI. CDR3 size: 16 residues. Germline trimming cut 2 bases from V and 5 bases from J; bases unmatched to any gene: 11. CDR3 coding DNA: TGTGCCAGCAGTTACGCGGGTGGACAGGTCAGGACTGAAGCTTTCTTT. Its translation: CASSYAGGQVRTEAFF.

The table lists this clone with a count of one. The rearrangement links TRBV4-2 to TRBJ2-7; 13 bases are a match to TRBD2. Germline trimming cut 3 bases from V and 4 bases from J; bases unmatched to any gene: 9. Per the germline V gene, CDR1 is LGHNA and CDR2 is YNFKEQ. CDR3 length: 17 residues. CDR3 nucleotide sequence: TGTGCCAGCAGCCACGGACTAGCGGGAGATGCTGGGTACGAGCAGTACTTC. This sequence encodes CASSHGLAGDAGYEQYF.

The CDR3 spells CASSSEWATGELFF. The CDR3 region has the DNA TGTGCCAGCAGCTCCGAGTGGGCAACCGGGGAGCTGTTTTTT. This chain connects TRBV7-2 to TRBJ2-2; D unclear. The V gene's germline CDR1 is SGHTA and CDR2 FQGNSA. This CDR3 has 14 amino acids. Trimming took off 4 bases at V and 5 bases at J, with 11 bases between the two ends.

V gene TRBV27 combines with J gene TRBJ2-3, with 7 bases matching TRBD2. The CDR3 is 16 residues long. V gave up 1 base and J gave up 1 base; unmatched junction bases: 5. Germline V gives CDR1 MNHEY, CDR2 SMNVEV (reference sequence). The CDR3 region has the DNA TGTGCCAGCAGTTTATTGGGCCTAGCGGGCACAGATACGCAGTATTTT. Encoded protein: CASSLLGLAGTDTQYF.

The chain carries TRBV2 and TRBJ2-3; D could derive from TRBD1 or TRBD2 (5 bases each). V lost 4 bases and J 2 bases, leaving 10 bases between the germline ends. The germline V gene encodes CDR1 SNHLY and CDR2 FYNNEI. The CDR3 spans 14 residues. The CDR3 region is CASSAGPNTDTQYF. CDR3 DNA: TGTGCCAGCAGTGCGGGACCGAACACAGATACGCAGTATTTT.

The chain links TRBV7-3 to TRBJ1-1; unclear D gene. The germline V gene has CDR1 SGHTA and CDR2 FQGTGA. The V and J ends lost 5 bases and 4 bases respectively, with 20 bases between them. This CDR3 is built from 16 residues. CDR3 bases: TGTGCCAGCAGCCCGGACCTAAATTGGGAAAGCACTGAAGCTTTCTTT. It encodes CASSPDLNWESTEAFF.

The gene calls are TRBV11-2 and TRBJ1-3; 9 bases match TRBD1. Trimming took 2 bases from V and 0 from J; bases not matched to a gene: 2. The CDR3 loop spans 16 amino acids. Germline V gene lookup returns CDR1 SGHAT and CDR2 FQNNGV. The CDR3 is CASSLLTGGSGNTIYF. In DNA form, the CDR3 reads TGTGCCAGCAGCTTACTGACAGGGGGCTCTGGAAACACCATATATTTT.